This TCR beta chain originates from a study of shared clonotypes between healthy human individuals. Points from the study as a whole: Sampling covered nothing but blood. Tissue TCR repertoires likely differ from those found in blood. Sorted-subset sequencing, rarefaction showed, was incomplete despite large depth.

CD45RO-negative, CCR7-positively selected cells formed the naive CD8 fraction, excluding terminally differentiated effector memory CD45RA+ cells. Trimming pared 2 bases from V and 3 bases from J, leaving 12 bases between. This CDR3 spans 15 amino acids. CDR1 is WNHNN and CDR2 is SYGVQD in the germline V gene (reference sequence). In the source study's methods: In the immunoSEQ data, sequences were junction-only and lacked quality scores, so filtering differed. The table came from immunoSEQ multiplex PCR; TCRdb's copy has only in-frame clones and leaves some out. V and J calls and clone size are copied from that table; D and trimming were computed from the DNA. Among about 580,000 clones listed, 95% to 98% were seen once. Notes on this clone: Its antigen is undetermined.

The clonotype comes from a man aged 30 to 45 in good health. The rearrangement joins TRBV10-1 to TRBJ2-3; tentatively, D is TRBD2 (5 bases). Material: naive CD8+ T cells sorted from blood. For the CDR3, the DNA is TGCGCCAGCAGTGAGGGGTGGGAGCCGACAGATACGCAGTATTTT. Protein: CASSEGWEPTDTQYF.